This T cell receptor (beta chain) emerged from a study of blood T cell repertoires in COVID-19. About the research overall: Samples came from the United States, Italy and Spain, spanning acute and convalescent COVID-19. Sample material is recorded as cDNA or gDNA derived from T cells, B-cell-depleted T cells, or PBMCs.

This CDR3 is 13 amino acids long. CDR1 and CDR2 (germline): MDHEN, SYDVKM. The V and J ends lost 2 bases and 7 bases respectively, with 8 bases between them. In the authors' workflow: Amplifying reference gene primers gave estimates of nucleated cell counts. Using immunoSEQ multiplex PCR, the repertoire was profiled, and TCRdb retains in-frame clones only, with some absent. V and J calls and clone size are those listed in that table; D and trimming were worked out from the DNA. The data show under 25,000 clones, over 70% seen once. Input material: peripheral blood. The TCR was taken from a man of 80 years or more with active or convalescent COVID-19. The chain joins TRBV28 to TRBJ1-4; possible D gene TRBD1, 5 bases. The CDR3 here is CASSLHGGEKLFF. The CDR3 coding sequence is TGTGCCAGCAGTTTACACGGGGGTGAAAAACTGTTTTTT.